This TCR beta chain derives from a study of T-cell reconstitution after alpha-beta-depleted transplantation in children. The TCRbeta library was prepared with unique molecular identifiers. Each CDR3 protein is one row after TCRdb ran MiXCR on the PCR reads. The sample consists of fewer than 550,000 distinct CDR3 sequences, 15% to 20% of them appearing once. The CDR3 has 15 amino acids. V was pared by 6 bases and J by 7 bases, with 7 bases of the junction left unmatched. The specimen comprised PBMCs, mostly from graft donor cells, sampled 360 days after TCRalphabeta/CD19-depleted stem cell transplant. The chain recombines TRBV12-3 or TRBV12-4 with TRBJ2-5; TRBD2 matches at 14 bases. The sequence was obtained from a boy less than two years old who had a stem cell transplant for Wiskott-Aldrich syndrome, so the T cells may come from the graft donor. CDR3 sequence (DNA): TGTGCCAGCAGGTCCGGACTAGCGGGGGGTATGACCCAGTACTTC. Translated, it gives CASRSGLAGGMTQYF.